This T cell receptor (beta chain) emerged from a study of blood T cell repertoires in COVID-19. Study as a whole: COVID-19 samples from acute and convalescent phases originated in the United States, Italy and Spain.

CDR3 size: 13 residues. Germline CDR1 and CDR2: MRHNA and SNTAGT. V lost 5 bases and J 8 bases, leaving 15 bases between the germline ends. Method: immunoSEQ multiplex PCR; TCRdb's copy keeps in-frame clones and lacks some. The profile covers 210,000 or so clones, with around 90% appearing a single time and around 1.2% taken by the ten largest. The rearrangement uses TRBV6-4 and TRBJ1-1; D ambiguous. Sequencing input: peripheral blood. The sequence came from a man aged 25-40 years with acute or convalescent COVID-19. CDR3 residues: CASSFEEGGEAFF. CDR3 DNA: TGTGCCAGCAGTTTTGAGGAGGGCGGGGAAGCTTTCTTT.